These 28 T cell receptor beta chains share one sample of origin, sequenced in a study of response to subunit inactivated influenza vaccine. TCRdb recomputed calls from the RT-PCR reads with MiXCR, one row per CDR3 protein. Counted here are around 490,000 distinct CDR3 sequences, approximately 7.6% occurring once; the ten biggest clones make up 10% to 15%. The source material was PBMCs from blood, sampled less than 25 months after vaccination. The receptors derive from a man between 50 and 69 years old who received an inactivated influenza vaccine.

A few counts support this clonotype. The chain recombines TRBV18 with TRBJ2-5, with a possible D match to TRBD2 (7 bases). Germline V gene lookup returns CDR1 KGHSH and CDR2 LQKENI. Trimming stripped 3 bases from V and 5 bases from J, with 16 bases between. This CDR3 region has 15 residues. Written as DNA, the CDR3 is TGTGCCAGCTCACCTCGGACGGGGGGCTCGGAGACCCAGTACTTC. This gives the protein CASSPRTGGSETQYF. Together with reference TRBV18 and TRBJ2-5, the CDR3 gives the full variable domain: NAGVMQNPRHLVRRRGQEARLRCSPMKGHSHVYWYRQLPEEGLKFMVYLQKENIIDESGMPKERFSAEFPKEGPSILRIQQVVRGDSAAYFCASSPRTGGSETQYFGPGTRLLVL.

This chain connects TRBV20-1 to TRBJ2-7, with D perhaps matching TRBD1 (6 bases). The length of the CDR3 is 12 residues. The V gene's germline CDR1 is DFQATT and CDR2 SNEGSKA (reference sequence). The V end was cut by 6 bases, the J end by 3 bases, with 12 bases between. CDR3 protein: CSALRQVYEQYF. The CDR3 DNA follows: TGCAGTGCCCTAAGACAGGTCTACGAGCAGTACTTC.

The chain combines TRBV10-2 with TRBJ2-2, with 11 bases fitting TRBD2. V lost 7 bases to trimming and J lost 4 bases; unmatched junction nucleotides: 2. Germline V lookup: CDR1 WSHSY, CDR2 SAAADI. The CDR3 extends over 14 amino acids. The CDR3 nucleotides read TGCGCCAGCAAGGGGACTAGCGGCACCGGGGAGCTGTTTTTT. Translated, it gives CASKGTSGTGELFF.

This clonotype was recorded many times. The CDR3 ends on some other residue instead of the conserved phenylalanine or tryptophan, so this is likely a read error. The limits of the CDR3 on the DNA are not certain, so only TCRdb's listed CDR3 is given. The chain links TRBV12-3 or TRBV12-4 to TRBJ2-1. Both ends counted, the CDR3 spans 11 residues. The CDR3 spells CASRGGKSSTL.

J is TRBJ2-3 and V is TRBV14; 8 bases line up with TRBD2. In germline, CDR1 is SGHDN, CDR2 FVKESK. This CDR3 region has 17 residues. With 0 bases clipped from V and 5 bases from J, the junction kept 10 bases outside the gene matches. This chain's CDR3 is CASSQDVWREAGDTQYF. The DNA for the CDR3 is TGTGCCAGCAGCCAAGACGTTTGGCGGGAGGCGGGAGATACGCAGTATTTT.

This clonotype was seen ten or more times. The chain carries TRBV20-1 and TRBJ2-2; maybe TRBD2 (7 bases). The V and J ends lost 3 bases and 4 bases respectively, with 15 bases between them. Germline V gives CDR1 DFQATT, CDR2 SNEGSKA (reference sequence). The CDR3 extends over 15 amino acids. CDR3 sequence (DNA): TGCAGTGCTAGCCCGGGGGGCTGGGGCACCGGGGAGCTGTTTTTT. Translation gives CSASPGGWGTGELFF.

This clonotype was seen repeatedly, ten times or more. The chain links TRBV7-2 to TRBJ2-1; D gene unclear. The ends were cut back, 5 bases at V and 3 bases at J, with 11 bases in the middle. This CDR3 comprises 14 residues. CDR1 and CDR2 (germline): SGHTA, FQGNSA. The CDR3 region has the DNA TGTGCCAGCAGCAAACCGGGCGACTACAATGAGCAGTTCTTC. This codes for CASSKPGDYNEQFF.

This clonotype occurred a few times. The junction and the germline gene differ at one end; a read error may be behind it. CDR3: CAIRESVNTEAFF. Written as DNA, the CDR3 is TGTGCCATCAGGGAGTCGGTGAACACTGAAGCTTTCTTT. V usage is TRBV10-3 and J usage is TRBJ1-1; D is unclear. Per the germline V gene, CDR1 is ENHRY and CDR2 is SYGVKD. CDR3 size: 13 residues.

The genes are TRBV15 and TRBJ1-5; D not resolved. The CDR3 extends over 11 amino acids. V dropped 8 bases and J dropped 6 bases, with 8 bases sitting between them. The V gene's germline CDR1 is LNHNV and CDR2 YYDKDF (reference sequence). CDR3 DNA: TGTGCCACCGGGGAGGGTCAGCCCCAGCATTTT. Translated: CATGEGQPQHF.

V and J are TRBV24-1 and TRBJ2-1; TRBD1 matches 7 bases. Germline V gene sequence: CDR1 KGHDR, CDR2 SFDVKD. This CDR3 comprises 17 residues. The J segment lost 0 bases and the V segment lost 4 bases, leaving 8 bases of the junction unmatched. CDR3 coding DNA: TGTGCCACCAGTGACCCCTCTGACAGGGACTCCTACAATGAGCAGTTCTTC. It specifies CATSDPSDRDSYNEQFF.

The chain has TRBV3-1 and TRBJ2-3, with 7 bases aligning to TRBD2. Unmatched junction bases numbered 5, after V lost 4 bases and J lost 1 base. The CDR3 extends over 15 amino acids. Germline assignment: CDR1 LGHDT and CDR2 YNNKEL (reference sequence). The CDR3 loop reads CASSPSGDRTDTQYF. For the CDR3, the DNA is TGTGCCAGCAGCCCTAGCGGTGACCGCACAGATACGCAGTATTTT.

CDR3 protein: CSARLSRNYGYTF. The CDR3 DNA is TGCAGTGCTAGATTAAGCAGGAACTATGGCTACACCTTC. This rearrangement joins TRBV20-1 to TRBJ1-2, with D unclear. CDR1 and CDR2 from the germline V gene are DFQATT and SNEGSKA (reference sequence). Trimming removed 2 bases at V and 2 bases at J, with 9 bases between. The CDR3 runs to 13 residues.

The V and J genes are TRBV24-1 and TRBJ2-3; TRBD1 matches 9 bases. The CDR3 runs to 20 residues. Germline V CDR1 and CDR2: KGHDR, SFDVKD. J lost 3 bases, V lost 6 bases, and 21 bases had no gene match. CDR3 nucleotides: TGTGCCACCAGTCCCGCCCTCGGGACAGGGTCTTCCTACGGTACAGATACGCAGTATTTT. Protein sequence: CATSPALGTGSSYGTDTQYF.

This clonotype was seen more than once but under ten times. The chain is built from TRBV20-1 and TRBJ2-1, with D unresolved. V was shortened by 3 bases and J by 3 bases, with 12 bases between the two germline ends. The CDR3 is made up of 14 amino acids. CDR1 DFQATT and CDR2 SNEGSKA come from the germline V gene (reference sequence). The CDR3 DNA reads TGCAGTGCTAGTCCGGTTAGTAACTACAATGAGCAGTTCTTC. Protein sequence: CSASPVSNYNEQFF.

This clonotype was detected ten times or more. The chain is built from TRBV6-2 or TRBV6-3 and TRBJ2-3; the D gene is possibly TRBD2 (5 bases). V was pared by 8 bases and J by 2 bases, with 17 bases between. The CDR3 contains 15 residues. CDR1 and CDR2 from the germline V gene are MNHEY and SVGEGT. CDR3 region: CASGSGELVTDTQYF. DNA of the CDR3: TGTGCCAGCGGTTCCGGGGAGTTGGTCACAGATACGCAGTATTTT.

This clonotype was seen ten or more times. In DNA, the CDR3 is TGCAGTGCCACCCGATCGAGACGGACAGGGGGAATAGCAGATACGCAGTATTTT. Residues: CSATRSRRTGGIADTQYF. The rearrangement links TRBV20-1 to TRBJ2-3; 10 bases fit TRBD1. Germline assignment: CDR1 DFQATT and CDR2 SNEGSKA (reference sequence). Germline trimming cut 6 bases from V and 4 bases from J; bases unmatched to any gene: 19. The CDR3 has 18 amino acids.

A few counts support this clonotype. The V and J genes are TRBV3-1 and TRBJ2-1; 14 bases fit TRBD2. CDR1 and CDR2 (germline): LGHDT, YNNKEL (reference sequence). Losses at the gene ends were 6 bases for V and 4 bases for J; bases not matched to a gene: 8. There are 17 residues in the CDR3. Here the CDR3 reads CASRTGTSGRGYNEQFF. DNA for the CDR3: TGTGCCAGCAGAACCGGGACTAGCGGGAGAGGTTACAATGAGCAGTTCTTC.

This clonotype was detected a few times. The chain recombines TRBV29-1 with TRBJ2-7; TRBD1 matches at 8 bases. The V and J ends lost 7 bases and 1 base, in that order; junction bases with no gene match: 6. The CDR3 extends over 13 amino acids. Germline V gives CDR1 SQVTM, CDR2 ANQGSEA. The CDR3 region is CSATRTGSYEQYF. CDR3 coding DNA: TGCAGCGCGACGCGGACAGGGTCCTACGAGCAGTACTTC.

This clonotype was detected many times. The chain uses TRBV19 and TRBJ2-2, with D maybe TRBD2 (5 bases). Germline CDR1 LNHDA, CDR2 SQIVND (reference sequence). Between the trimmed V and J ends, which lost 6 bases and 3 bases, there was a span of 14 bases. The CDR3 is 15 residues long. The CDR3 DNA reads TGTGCCAGTAGCGGGCGACACGGGGACACCGGGGAGCTGTTTTTT. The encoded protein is CASSGRHGDTGELFF.

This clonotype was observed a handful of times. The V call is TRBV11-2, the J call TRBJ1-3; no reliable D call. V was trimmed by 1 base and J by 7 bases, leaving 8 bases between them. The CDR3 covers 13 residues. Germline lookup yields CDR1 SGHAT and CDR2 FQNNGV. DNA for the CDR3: TGTGCCAGCAGCTTAGCAGATCGGAACACCATATATTTT. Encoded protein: CASSLADRNTIYF. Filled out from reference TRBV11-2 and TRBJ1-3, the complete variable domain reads EAGVAQSPRYKIIEKRQSVAFWCNPISGHATLYWYQQILGQGPKLLIQFQNNGVVDDSQLPKDRFSAERLKGVDSTLKIQPAKLEDSAVYLCASSLADRNTIYFGEGSWLTVV.

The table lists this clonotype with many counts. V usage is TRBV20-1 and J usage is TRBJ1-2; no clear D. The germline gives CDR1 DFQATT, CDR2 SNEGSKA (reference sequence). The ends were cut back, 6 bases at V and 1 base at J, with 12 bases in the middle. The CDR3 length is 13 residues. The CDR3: CSAPPERNYGYTF. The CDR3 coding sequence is TGCAGTGCCCCCCCAGAGCGTAACTATGGCTACACCTTC.

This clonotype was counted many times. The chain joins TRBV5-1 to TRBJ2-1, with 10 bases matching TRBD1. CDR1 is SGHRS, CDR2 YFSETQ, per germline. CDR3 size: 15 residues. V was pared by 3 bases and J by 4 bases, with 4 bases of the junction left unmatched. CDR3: CASSSTGGQYNEQFF. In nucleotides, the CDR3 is TGCGCCAGCAGCTCGACAGGGGGCCAGTACAATGAGCAGTTCTTC.

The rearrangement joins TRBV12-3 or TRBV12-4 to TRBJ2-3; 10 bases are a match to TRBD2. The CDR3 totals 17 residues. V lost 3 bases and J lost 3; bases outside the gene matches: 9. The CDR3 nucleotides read TGTGCCAGCAGTTTCGGGTTAGCGGGGGGTCAGACAGATACGCAGTATTTT. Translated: CASSFGLAGGQTDTQYF.

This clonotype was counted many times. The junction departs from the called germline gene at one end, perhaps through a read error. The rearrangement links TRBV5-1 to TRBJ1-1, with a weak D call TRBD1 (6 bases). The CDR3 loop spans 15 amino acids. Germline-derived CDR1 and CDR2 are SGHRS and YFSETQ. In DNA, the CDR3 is TGTGCCAGCAGCTTAGCGGGGGCACTGAACACTGAAGCTTTCTTT. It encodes CASSLAGALNTEAFF. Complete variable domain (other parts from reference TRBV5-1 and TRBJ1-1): KAGVTQTPRYLIKTRGQQVTLSCSPISGHRSVSWYQQTPGQGLQFLFEYFSETQRNKGNFPGRFSGRQFSNSRSEMNVSTLELGDSALYLCASSLAGALNTEAFFGQGTRLTVV.

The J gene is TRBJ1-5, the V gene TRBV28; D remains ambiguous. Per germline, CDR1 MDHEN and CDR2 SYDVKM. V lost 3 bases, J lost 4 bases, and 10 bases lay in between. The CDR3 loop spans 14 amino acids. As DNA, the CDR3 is TGTGCCAGCAGTTTCGCCGGGTATAATCAGCCCCAGCATTTT. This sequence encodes CASSFAGYNQPQHF.

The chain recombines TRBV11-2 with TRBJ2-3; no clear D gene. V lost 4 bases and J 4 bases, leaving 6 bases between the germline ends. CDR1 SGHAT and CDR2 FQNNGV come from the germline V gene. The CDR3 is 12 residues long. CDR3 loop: CASSWTSDTQYF. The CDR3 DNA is TGTGCCAGCAGCTGGACCTCAGATACGCAGTATTTT.

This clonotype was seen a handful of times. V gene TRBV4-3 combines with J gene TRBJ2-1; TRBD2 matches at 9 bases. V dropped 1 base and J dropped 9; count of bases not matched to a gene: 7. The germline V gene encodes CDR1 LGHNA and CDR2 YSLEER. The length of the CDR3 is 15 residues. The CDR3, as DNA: TGCGCCAGCAGCCAAGCCGTAGCGGGAGATAGTGAGCAGTTCTTC. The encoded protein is CASSQAVAGDSEQFF.

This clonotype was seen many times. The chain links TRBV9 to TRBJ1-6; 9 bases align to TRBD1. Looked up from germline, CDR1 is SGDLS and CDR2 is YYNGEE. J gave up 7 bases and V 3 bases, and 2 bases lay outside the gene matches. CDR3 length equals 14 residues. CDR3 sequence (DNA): TGTGCCAGCAGCGGTGGACAGGGGAATTCACCCCTCCACTTT. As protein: CASSGGQGNSPLHF.